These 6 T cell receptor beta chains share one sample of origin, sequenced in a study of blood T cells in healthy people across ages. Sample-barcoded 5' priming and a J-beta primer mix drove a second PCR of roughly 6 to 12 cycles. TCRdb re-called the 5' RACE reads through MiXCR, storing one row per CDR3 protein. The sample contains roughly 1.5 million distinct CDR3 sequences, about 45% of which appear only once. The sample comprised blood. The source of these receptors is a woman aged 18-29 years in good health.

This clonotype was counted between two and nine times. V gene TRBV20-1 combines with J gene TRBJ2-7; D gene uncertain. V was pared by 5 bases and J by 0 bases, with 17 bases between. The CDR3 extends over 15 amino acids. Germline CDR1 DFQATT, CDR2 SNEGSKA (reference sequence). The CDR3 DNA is TGCAGTGCTCTAATATGGGAAACGGACTCCTACGAGCAGTACTTC. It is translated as CSALIWETDSYEQYF.

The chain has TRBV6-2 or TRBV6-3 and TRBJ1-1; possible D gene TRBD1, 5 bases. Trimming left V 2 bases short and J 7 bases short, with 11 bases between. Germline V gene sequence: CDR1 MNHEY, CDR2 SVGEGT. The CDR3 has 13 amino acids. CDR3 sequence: CASSYIDSYEAFF. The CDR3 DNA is TGTGCCAGCAGTTACATCGACAGCTATGAAGCTTTCTTT.

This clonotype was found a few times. CDR3 in amino acids: CSARGTSGDDNEQFF. CDR3 sequence (DNA): TGCAGTGCTAGAGGAACTAGCGGGGATGACAATGAGCAGTTCTTC. The chain links TRBV20-1 to TRBJ2-1; 10 bases align to TRBD2. This CDR3 has 15 amino acids. CDR1 and CDR2 (germline): DFQATT, SNEGSKA (reference sequence). The V segment lost 1 base and the J segment 5 bases; nucleotides outside the gene matches: 5.

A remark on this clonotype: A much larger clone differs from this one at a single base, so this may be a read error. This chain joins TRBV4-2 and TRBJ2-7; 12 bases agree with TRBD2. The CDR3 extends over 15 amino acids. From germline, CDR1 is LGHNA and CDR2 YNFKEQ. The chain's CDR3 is CAGSQDLAGGDEQYF. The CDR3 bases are TGTGCCGGCAGCCAAGATCTAGCGGGAGGGGACGAGCAGTACTTC.

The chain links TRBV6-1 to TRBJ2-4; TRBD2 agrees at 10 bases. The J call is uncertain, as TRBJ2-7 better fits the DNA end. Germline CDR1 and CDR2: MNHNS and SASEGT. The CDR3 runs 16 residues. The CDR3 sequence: CASSSLEAGGISEQYF. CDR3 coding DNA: TGTGCCAGCAGTTCCCTGGAAGCGGGAGGGATCAGCGAGCAGTACTTC.

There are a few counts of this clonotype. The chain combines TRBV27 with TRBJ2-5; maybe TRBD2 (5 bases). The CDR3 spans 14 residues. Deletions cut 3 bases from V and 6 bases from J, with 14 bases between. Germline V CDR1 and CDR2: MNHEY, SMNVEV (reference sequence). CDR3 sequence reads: CASSLSSGRQTQYF. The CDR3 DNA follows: TGTGCCAGCAGTTTGTCGTCGGGGAGACAGACCCAGTACTTC.